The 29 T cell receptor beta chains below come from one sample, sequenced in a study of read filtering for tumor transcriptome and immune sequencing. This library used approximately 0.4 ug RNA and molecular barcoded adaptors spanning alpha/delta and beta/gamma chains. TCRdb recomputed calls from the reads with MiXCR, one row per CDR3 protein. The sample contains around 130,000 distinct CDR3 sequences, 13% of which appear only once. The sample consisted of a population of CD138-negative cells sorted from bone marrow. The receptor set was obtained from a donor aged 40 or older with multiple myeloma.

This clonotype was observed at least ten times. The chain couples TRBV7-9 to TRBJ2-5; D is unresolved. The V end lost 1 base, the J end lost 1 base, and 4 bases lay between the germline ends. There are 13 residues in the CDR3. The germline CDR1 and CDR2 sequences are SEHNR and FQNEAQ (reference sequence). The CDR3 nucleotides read TGTGCCAGCAGCTTAGTACTCCAAGAGACCCAGTACTTC. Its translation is CASSLVLQETQYF.

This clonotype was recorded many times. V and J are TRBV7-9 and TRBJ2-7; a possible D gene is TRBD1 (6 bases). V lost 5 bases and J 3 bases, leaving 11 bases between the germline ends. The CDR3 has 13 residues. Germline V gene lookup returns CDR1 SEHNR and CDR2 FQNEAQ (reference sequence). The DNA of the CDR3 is TGTGCCAGCAGCGATGACAGGATCTACGAGCAGTACTTC. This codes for CASSDDRIYEQYF.

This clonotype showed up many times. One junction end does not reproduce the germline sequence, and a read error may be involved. CDR3 DNA sequence: TGTGCCAGCAGCTTTCCTAGCGTTTCGAACACCGGGGAGCCGTTTTTT. It specifies CASSFPSVSNTGEPFF. The V and J genes are TRBV7-8 and TRBJ2-2, with D tentatively TRBD2 (6 bases). This CDR3 contains 16 residues. Germline CDR1 reads SGHVS; CDR2 reads FQNEAQ.

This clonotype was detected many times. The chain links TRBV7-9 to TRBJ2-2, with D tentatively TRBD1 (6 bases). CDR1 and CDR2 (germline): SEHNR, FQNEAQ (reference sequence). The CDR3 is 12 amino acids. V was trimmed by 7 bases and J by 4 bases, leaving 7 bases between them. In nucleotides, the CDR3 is TGTGCCAGCAAAGGGGGCACCGGGGAGCTGTTTTTT. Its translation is CASKGGTGELFF.

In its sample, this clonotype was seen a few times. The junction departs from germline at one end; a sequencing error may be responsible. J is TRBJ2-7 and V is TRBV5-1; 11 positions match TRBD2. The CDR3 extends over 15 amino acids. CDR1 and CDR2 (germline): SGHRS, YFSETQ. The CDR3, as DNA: TGCGCCAGCAGCCTTCACACTAGCGGGAGCTACGGGCAGTACTTC. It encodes CASSLHTSGSYGQYF.

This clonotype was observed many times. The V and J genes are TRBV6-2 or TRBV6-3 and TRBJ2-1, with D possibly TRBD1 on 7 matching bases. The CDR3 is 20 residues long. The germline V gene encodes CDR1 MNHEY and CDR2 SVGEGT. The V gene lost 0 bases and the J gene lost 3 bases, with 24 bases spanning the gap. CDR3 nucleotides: TGTGCCAGCAGTTACTCGACAGGGCCCGGGGGAAGACTGGGCTACAATGAGCAGTTCTTC. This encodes CASSYSTGPGGRLGYNEQFF.

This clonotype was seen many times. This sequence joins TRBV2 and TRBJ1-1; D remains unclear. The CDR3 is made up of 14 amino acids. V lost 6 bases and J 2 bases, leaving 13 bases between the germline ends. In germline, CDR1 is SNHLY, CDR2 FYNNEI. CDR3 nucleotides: TGTGCCAGCAGCAACACAAACCTTAACACTGAAGCTTTCTTT. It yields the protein CASSNTNLNTEAFF.

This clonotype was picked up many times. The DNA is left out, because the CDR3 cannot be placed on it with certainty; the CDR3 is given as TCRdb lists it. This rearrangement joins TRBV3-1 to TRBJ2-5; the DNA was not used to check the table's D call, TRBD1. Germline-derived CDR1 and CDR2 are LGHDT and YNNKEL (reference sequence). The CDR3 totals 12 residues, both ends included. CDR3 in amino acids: CASSQVGEGANF.

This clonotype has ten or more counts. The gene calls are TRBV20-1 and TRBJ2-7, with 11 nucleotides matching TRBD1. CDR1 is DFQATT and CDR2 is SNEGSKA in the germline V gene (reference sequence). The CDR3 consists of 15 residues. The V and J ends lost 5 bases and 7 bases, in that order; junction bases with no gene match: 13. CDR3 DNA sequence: TGCAGTGCTCACCGACTCGGACAGGGGGCTGGGGAGCAGTACTTC. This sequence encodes CSAHRLGQGAGEQYF.

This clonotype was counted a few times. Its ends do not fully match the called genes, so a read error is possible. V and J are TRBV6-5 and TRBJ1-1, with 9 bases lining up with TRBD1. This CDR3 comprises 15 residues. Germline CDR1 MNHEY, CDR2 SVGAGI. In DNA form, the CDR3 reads TGTGCCAGCAGTTTTCCGGGACAGGGAGGTTTTGAAGCTCTCTTT. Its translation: CASSFPGQGGFEALF.

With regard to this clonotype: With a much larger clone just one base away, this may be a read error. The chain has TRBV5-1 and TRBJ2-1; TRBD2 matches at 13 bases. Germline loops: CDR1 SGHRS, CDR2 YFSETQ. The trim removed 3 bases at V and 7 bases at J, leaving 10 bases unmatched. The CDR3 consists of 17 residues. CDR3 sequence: CASSSTAWTSGGNEQFF. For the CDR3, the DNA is TGCGCCAGCAGCTCTACGGCTTGGACTAGCGGGGGAAATGAGCAGTTCTTC.

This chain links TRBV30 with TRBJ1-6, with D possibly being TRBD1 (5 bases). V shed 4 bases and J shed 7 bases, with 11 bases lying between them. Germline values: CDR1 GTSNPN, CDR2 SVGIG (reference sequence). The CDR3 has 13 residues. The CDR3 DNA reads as TGTGCCTGGACCGGGACTCTGAATTCACCCCTCCACTTT. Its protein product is CAWTGTLNSPLHF.

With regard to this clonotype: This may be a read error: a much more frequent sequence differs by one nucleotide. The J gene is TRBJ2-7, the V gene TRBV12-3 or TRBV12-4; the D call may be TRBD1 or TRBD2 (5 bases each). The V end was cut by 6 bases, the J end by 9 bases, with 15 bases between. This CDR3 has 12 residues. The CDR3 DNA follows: TGTGCCAGCAGACTGGGACGGGGAGCGCAGTACTTC. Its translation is CASRLGRGAQYF.

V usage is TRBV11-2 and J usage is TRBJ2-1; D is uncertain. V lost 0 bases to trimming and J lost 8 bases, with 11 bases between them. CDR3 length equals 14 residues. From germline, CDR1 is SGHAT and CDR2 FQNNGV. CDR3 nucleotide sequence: TGTGCCAGCAGCTTAGATACGGCCTGGGATGAGCAGTTCTTC. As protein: CASSLDTAWDEQFF.

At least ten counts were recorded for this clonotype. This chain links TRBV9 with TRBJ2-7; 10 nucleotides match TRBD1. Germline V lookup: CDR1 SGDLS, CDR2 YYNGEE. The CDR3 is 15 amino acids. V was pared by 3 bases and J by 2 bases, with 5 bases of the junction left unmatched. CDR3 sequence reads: CASSASGTGAYEQYF. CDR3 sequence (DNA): TGTGCCAGCAGCGCCTCCGGGACAGGGGCCTACGAGCAGTACTTC.

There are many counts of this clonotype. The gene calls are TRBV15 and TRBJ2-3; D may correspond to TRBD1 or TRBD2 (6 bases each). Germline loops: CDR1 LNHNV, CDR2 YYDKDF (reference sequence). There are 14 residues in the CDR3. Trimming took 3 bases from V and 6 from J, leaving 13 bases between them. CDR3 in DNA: TGTGCCACCAGCAGGAGGGGGGCAGGGGATACGCAGTATTTT. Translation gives CATSRRGAGDTQYF.

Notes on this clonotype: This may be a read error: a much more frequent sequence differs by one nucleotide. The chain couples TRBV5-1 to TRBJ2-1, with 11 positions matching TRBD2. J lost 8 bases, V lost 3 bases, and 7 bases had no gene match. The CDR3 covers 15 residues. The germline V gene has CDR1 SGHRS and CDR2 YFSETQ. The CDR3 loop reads CASSSDTSGRDEQFF. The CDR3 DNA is TGCGCCAGCAGCTCGGACACTAGCGGGAGAGATGAGCAGTTCTTC.

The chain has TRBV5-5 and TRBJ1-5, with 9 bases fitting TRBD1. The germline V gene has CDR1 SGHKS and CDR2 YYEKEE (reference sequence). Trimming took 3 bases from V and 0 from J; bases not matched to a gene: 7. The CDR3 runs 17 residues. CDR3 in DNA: TGTGCCAGCAGCTCGGGACAGGGAGGGTATAGCAATCAGCCCCAGCATTTT. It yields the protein CASSSGQGGYSNQPQHF.

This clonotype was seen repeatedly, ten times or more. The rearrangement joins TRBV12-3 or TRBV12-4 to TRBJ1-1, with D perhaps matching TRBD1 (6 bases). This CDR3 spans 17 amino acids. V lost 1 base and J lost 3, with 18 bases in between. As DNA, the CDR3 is TGTGCCAGCAGTTTAGGGGGTGGGGGGCTAAAGGACACTGAAGCTTTCTTT. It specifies CASSLGGGGLKDTEAFF.

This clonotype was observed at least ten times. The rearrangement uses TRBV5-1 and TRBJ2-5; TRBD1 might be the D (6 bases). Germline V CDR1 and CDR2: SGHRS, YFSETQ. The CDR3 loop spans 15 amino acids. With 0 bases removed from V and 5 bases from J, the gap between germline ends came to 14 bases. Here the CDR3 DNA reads TGCGCCAGCAGCTTGGCCGGACAGTCAGGGGAGACCCAGTACTTC. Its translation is CASSLAGQSGETQYF.

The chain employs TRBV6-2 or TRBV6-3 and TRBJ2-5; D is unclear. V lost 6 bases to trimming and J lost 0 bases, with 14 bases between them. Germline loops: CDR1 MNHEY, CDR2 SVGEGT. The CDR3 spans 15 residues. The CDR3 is CASSQSAGYQETQYF. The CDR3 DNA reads TGTGCCAGCAGCCAATCCGCCGGGTACCAAGAGACCCAGTACTTC.

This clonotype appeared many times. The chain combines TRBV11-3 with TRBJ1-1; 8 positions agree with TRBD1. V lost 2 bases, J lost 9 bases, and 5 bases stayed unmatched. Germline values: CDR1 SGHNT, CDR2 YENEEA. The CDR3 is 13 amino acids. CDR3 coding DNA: TGTGCCAGCAGCTTACCGCGGGACAGGAAAGCTTTCTTT. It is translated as CASSLPRDRKAFF.

CDR3 nucleotides: TGCAGTGCTAGTAGAAGCATGTACCAAGAGACCCAGTACTTC. Translation: CSASRSMYQETQYF. The chain is built from TRBV20-1 and TRBJ2-5; D gene ambiguous. Germline values: CDR1 DFQATT, CDR2 SNEGSKA (reference sequence). The CDR3 spans 14 residues. V was pared by 3 bases and J by 0 bases, with 11 bases between.

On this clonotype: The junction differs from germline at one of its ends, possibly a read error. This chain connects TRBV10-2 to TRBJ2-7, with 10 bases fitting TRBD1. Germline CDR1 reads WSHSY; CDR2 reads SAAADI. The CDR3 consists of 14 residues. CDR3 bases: TGTGCCATCAGACCCGGGACAGGGGACATCGAGCAGTACTTC. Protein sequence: CAIRPGTGDIEQYF.

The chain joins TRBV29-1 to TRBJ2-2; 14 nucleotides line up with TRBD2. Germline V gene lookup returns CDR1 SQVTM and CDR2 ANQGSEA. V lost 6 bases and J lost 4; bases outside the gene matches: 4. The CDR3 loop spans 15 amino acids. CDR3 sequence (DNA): TGCAGCGTATTGACTAGCGGGAGGGCCACCGGGGAGCTGTTTTTT. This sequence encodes CSVLTSGRATGELFF.

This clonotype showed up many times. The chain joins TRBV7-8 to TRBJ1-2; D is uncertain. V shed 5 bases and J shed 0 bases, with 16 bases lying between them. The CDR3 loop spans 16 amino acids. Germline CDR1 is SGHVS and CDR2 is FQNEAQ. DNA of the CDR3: TGTGCCAGCAGCCTCAGGACGGCCAGAACTAACTATGGCTACACCTTC. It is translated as CASSLRTARTNYGYTF.

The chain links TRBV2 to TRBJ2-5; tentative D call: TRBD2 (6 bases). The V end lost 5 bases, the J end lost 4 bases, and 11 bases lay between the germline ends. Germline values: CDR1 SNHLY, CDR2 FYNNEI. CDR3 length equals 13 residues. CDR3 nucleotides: TGTGCCAGCAGTCGGGGGAGACCAGAGACCCAGTACTTC. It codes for CASSRGRPETQYF.

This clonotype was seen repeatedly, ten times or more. For the CDR3, the DNA is TGTGCCAGCAGGCGAACTAGCGGGAGCTACAATGAGCAGTTCTTC. Amino acids: CASRRTSGSYNEQFF. The rearrangement joins TRBV12-3 or TRBV12-4 to TRBJ2-1; 11 nucleotides match TRBD2. The V gene end was trimmed by 6 bases and the J gene end by 3 bases; junction bases not matched to a gene: 4. This CDR3 contains 15 residues.

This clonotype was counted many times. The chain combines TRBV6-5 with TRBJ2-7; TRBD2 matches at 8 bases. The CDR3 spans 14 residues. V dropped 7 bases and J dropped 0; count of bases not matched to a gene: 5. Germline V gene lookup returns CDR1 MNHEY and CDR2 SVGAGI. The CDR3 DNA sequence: TGTGCCAGCAATGTAGCGGGATCCTCCTACGAGCAGTACTTC. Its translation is CASNVAGSSYEQYF.